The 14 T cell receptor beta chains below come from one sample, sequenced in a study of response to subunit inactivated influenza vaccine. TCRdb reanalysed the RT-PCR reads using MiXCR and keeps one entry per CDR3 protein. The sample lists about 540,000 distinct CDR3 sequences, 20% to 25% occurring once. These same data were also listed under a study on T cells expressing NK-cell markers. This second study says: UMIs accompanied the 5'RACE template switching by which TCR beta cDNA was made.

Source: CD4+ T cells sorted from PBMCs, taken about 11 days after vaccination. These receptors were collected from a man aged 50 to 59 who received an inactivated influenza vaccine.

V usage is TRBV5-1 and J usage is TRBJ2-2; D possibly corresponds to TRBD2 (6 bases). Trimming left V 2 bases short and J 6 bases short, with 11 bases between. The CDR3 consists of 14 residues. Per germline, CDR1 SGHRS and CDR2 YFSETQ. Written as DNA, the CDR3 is TGCGCCAGCAGCTTACAGGAGGGCCCCGGGGAGCTGTTTTTT. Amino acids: CASSLQEGPGELFF. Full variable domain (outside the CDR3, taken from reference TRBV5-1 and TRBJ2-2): KAGVTQTPRYLIKTRGQQVTLSCSPISGHRSVSWYQQTPGQGLQFLFEYFSETQRNKGNFPGRFSGRQFSNSRSEMNVSTLELGDSALYLCASSLQEGPGELFFGEGSRLTVL.

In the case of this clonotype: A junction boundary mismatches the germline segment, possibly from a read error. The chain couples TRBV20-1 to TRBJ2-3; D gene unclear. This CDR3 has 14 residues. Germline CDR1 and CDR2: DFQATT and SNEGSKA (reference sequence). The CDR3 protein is CSAREGSYTDTQSF. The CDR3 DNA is TGCAGTGCTAGAGAGGGCTCGTACACAGATACGCAGTCTTTT.

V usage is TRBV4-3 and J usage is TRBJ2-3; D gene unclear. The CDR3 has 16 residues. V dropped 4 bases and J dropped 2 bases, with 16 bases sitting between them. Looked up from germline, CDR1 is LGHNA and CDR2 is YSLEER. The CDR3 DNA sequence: TGCGCCAGCAGCCCCCGTGCCTTATCAGCCACAGATACGCAGTATTTT. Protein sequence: CASSPRALSATDTQYF.

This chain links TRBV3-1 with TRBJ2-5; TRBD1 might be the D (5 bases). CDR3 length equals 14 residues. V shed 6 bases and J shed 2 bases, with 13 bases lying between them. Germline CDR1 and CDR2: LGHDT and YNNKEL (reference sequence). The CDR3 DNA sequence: TGTGCCAGCAGGTACGACAGTATACAAGAGACCCAGTACTTC. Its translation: CASRYDSIQETQYF.

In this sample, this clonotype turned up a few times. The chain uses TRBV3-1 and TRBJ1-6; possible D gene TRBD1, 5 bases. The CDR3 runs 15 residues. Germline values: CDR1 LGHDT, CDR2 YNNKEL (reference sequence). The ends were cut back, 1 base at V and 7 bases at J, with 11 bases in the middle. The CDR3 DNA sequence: TGTGCCAGCAGCCAAGTTGCAGGGCGGAATTCACCCCTCCACTTT. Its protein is CASSQVAGRNSPLHF.

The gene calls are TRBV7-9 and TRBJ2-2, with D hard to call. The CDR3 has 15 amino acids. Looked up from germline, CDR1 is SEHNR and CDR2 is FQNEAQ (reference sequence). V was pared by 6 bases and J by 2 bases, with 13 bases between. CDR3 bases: TGTGCCAGCAGAGGAATAGCAGTAAACACCGGGGAGCTGTTTTTT. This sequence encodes CASRGIAVNTGELFF.

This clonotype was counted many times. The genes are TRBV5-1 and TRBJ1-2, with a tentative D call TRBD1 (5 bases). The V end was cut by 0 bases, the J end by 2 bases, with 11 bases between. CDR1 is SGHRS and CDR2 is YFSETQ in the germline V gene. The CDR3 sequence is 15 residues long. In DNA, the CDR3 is TGCGCCAGCAGCTTGGCTGGGGGAGGAAACTATGGCTACACCTTC. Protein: CASSLAGGGNYGYTF.

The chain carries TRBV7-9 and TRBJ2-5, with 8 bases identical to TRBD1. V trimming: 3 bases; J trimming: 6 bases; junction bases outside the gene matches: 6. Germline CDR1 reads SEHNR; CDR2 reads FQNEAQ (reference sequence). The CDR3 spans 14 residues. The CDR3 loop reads CASSLRQGSQTQYF. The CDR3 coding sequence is TGTGCCAGCAGCTTGCGACAGGGGAGCCAGACCCAGTACTTC.

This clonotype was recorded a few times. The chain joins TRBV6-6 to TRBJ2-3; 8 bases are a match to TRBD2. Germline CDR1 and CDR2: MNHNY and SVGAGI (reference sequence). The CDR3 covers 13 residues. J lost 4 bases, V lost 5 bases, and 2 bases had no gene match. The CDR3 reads CASSPTSADTQYF. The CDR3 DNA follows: TGTGCCAGCAGTCCGACTAGCGCAGATACGCAGTATTTT.

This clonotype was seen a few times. The chain's CDR3 is CASSMAVPRAYNEQFF. The CDR3 DNA sequence: TGTGCCAGTAGTATGGCGGTACCCCGCGCCTACAATGAGCAGTTCTTC. The V and J genes are TRBV19 and TRBJ2-1; D uncertain. The CDR3 loop spans 16 amino acids. CDR1 is LNHDA, CDR2 SQIVND, per germline (reference sequence). V shed 3 bases and J shed 2 bases, with 14 bases lying between them.

CDR3 in amino acids: CSASRGDTEAFF. In DNA form, the CDR3 reads TGCAGTGCTAGCCGTGGGGACACTGAAGCTTTCTTT. The chain recombines TRBV20-1 with TRBJ1-1; D gene ambiguous. The germline CDR1 and CDR2 sequences are DFQATT and SNEGSKA (reference sequence). The CDR3 consists of 12 residues. V was trimmed by 3 bases and J by 3 bases, leaving 8 bases between them.

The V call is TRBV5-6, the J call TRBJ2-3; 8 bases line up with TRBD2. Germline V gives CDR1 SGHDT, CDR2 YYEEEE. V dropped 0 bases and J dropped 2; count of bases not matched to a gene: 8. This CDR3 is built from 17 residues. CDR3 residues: CASSLEWSGGFTDTQYF. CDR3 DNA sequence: TGTGCCAGCAGCTTGGAGTGGAGCGGGGGATTCACAGATACGCAGTATTTT.

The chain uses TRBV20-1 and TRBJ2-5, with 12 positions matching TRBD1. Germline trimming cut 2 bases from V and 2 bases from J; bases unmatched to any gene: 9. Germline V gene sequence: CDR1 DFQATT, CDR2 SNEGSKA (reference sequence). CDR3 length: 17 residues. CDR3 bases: TGCAGTGCTAGAAATTTGCCGGGACAGGGGGCGCAAGAGACCCAGTACTTC. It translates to CSARNLPGQGAQETQYF.

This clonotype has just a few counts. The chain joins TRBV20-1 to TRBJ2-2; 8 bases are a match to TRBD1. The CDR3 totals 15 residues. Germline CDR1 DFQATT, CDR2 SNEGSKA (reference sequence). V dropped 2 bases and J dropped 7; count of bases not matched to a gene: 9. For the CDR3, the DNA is TGCAGTGCTAGACCCCCAGGACAGGGAATCGGGGAGCTGTTTTTT. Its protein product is CSARPPGQGIGELFF.